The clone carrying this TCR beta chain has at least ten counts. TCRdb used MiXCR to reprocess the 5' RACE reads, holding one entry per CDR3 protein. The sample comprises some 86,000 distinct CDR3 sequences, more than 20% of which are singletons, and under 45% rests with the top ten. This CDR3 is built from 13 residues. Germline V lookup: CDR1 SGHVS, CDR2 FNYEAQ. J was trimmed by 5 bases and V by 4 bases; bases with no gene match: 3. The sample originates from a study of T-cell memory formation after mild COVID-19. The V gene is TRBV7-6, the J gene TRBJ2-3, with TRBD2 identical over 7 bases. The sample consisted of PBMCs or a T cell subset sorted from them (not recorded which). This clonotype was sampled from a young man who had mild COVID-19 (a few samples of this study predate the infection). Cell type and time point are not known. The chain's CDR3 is CASSSGGGDTQYF. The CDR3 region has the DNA TGTGCCAGCAGCTCGGGGGGAGGAGATACGCAGTATTTT.